One sample yielded the 32 T cell receptor beta chains listed below, sequenced in a study of cytomegalovirus exposure and HLA in healthy donors. PCR involved 60 Vbeta and 13 Jbeta primers. Repertoires were generated with immunoSEQ multiplex PCR, while TCRdb's copy carries only in-frame clones and drops some. The sample holds just over 150,000 clones, around 79% seen once. Sequenced material: PBMCs. These receptors originate from a woman between 50 and 59 years old in good health and CMV-seropositive.

V and J are TRBV7-2 and TRBJ2-2; no clear D gene. Looked up from germline, CDR1 is SGHTA and CDR2 is FQGNSA. The CDR3 consists of 14 residues. The germline V and J ends were trimmed by 8 bases and 2 bases, with 12 bases remaining between them. The CDR3 spells CASRRMTNTGELFF. The CDR3 DNA sequence: TGTGCCAGCCGGCGAATGACAAACACCGGGGAGCTGTTTTTT.

This chain links TRBV10-1 with TRBJ1-1; a weak D match, TRBD1 (5 bases). Trimming cost V 0 bases and J 0 bases, with 14 bases left between them. Germline V gene lookup returns CDR1 WNHNN and CDR2 SYGVQD (reference sequence). The CDR3 sequence is 17 residues long. The CDR3 sequence: CASSESTGVRMNTEAFF. The CDR3 DNA sequence: TGCGCCAGCAGTGAGTCCACAGGAGTTCGGATGAACACTGAAGCTTTCTTT.

V usage is TRBV10-1 and J usage is TRBJ2-7, with 14 bases lining up with TRBD2. The CDR3 is made up of 15 amino acids. V shed 2 bases and J 4 bases; nucleotides not matched to a gene: 1. CDR1 and CDR2 (germline): WNHNN, SYGVQD (reference sequence). Here the CDR3 reads CASSEGTSGGYEQYF. In DNA, the CDR3 is TGCGCCAGCAGTGAGGGGACTAGCGGGGGTTACGAGCAGTACTTC.

A few counts support this clone. Other nucleotide sequences from this sample produce the same CDR3. The V and J genes are TRBV9 and TRBJ2-7; 7 bases are shared with TRBD1. Unmatched junction bases numbered 1, after V lost 0 bases and J lost 1 base. This CDR3 spans 14 amino acids. Germline CDR1 SGDLS, CDR2 YYNGEE. The CDR3 region is CASSVEQGSYEQYF. In DNA form, the CDR3 reads TGTGCCAGCAGCGTAGAACAGGGGTCCTACGAGCAGTACTTC. Based on the CDR3 plus reference TRBV9 and TRBJ2-7, the full variable domain is DSGVTQTPKHLITATGQRVTLRCSPRSGDLSVYWYQQSLDQGLQFLIQYYNGEERAKGNILERFSAQQFPDLHSELNLSSLELGDSALYFCASSVEQGSYEQYFGPGTRLTVT.

This clone was recorded only once. The V gene is TRBV5-1, the J gene TRBJ2-7; TRBD1 matches 7 bases. Trimming at V came to 5 bases and at J to 1 base, leaving 6 bases not matched to a gene. The CDR3 loop spans 14 amino acids. Germline CDR1 reads SGHRS; CDR2 reads YFSETQ. In DNA, the CDR3 is TGCGCCAGCAGTACCGGGACAGTGTCCTACGAGCAGTACTTC. Its protein is CASSTGTVSYEQYF.

The genes are TRBV7-2 and TRBJ1-3; D is unresolved. V lost 4 bases and J lost 0, with 7 bases in between. This CDR3 region has 14 residues. Germline V gives CDR1 SGHTA, CDR2 FQGNSA. The CDR3 region has the DNA TGTGCCAGCAGCTCCTACAGCTCTGGAAACACCATATATTTT. It is translated as CASSSYSSGNTIYF. The entire variable domain, with the rest obtained from reference TRBV7-2 and TRBJ1-3, is as follows: GAGVSQSPSNKVTEKGKDVELRCDPISGHTALYWYRQSLGQGLEFLIYFQGNSAPDKSGLPSDRFSAERTGGSVSTLTIQRTQQEDSAVYLCASSSYSSGNTIYFGEGSWLTVV.

V and J are TRBV25-1 and TRBJ2-3; 14 bases line up with TRBD2. The CDR3 covers 18 residues. Per germline, CDR1 MGHDK and CDR2 SYGVNS. Germline trimming cut 3 bases from V and 4 bases from J; bases unmatched to any gene: 9. CDR3 amino acids: CASSESGTSGSLADTQYF. CDR3 bases: TGTGCCAGCAGTGAGTCCGGGACTAGCGGGAGTCTCGCAGATACGCAGTATTTT. Looking up the rest from reference TRBV25-1 and TRBJ2-3 gives the full variable domain: EADIYQTPRYLVIGTGKKITLECSQTMGHDKMYWYQQDPGMELHLIHYSYGVNSTEKGDLSSESTVSRIRTEHFPLTLESARPSHTSQYLCASSESGTSGSLADTQYFGPGTRLTVL.

The chain recombines TRBV27 with TRBJ1-5; 9 bases are a match to TRBD1. Trimming at V came to 7 bases and at J to 7 bases, leaving 8 bases not matched to a gene. The CDR3 covers 14 residues. Germline V gene sequence: CDR1 MNHEY, CDR2 SMNVEV (reference sequence). The CDR3 here is CASTVTGGRQPQHF. CDR3 nucleotide sequence: TGTGCCAGCACCGTAACAGGGGGCAGGCAGCCCCAGCATTTT.

The V call is TRBV28, the J call TRBJ2-1; 12 nucleotides match TRBD1. The CDR3 runs to 16 residues. Germline trimming cut 5 bases from V and 10 bases from J; bases unmatched to any gene: 12. Germline assignment: CDR1 MDHEN and CDR2 SYDVKM. The CDR3 DNA is TGTGCCAGCAGTCGGAAACCGGGACAGGGGGCTCGGGAGCAGTTCTTC. This translates into CASSRKPGQGAREQFF.

The chain is built from TRBV7-8 and TRBJ1-1; TRBD1 might be the D (5 bases). This CDR3 comprises 18 residues. Germline V gives CDR1 SGHVS, CDR2 FQNEAQ. Trimming shortened V by 6 bases and J by 0 bases, and 23 bases separated the two germline ends. This CDR3 reads CASSPRWAGERVNTEAFF. Here the CDR3 DNA reads TGTGCCAGCAGTCCGCGGTGGGCGGGGGAGCGGGTGAACACTGAAGCTTTCTTT.

This clone showed up just once. J is TRBJ2-1 and V is TRBV6-5, with 10 bases that match TRBD2. V lost 4 bases to trimming and J lost 4 bases; unmatched junction nucleotides: 4. CDR3 length: 15 residues. CDR1 and CDR2 (germline): MNHEY, SVGAGI. The CDR3 loop reads CASSLSGGAYNEQFF. As DNA, the CDR3 is TGTGCCAGCAGTTTAAGCGGGGGGGCATACAATGAGCAGTTCTTC.

The chain has TRBV4-1 and TRBJ1-1, with 7 bases matching TRBD1. Germline-derived CDR1 and CDR2 are MGHRA and YSYEKL. The CDR3 is 16 amino acids. V lost 1 base and J lost 3; bases outside the gene matches: 8. The DNA of the CDR3 is TGCGCCAGCAGCCAAGTTGTACAGGGGCGGGACACTGAAGCTTTCTTT. Protein sequence: CASSQVVQGRDTEAFF.

This clone has only a few counts. The chain couples TRBV15 to TRBJ1-1; D is ambiguous. Deletions cut 0 bases from V and 5 bases from J, with 10 bases between. The V gene's germline CDR1 is LNHNV and CDR2 YYDKDF (reference sequence). The CDR3 is 14 residues long. The CDR3 here is CATSRDSGRTEAFF. CDR3 bases: TGTGCCACCAGCAGAGATTCGGGGAGGACTGAAGCTTTCTTT. The whole variable domain, remainder taken from reference TRBV15 and TRBJ1-1, is DAMVIQNPRYQVTQFGKPVTLSCSQTLNHNVMYWYQQKSSQAPKLLFHYYDKDFNNEADTPDNFQSRRPNTSFCFLDIRSPGLGDTAMYLCATSRDSGRTEAFFGQGTRLTVV.

The chain carries TRBV4-1 and TRBJ1-6; D not resolved. Germline CDR1 and CDR2: MGHRA and YSYEKL. V lost 0 bases and J 0 bases, leaving 9 bases between the germline ends. CDR3 length: 17 amino acids. CDR3 protein: CASSQDEFNSYNSPLHF. DNA of the CDR3: TGCGCCAGCAGCCAAGATGAGTTTAACTCCTATAATTCACCCCTCCACTTT.

This clone showed up just a few times. The rearrangement uses TRBV2 and TRBJ1-1, with 7 bases lining up with TRBD1. V shed 6 bases, J shed 7 bases, and the junction held 8 bases outside the gene matches. CDR3 size: 13 residues. Germline CDR1 and CDR2: SNHLY and FYNNEI. This CDR3 is CASRIGQDIEAFF. The CDR3 DNA sequence: TGTGCCAGCAGGATAGGACAGGATATTGAAGCTTTCTTT.

The V and J genes are TRBV4-1 and TRBJ1-1; D is perhaps TRBD1 (6 bases). Trimming removed 0 bases at V and 0 bases at J, with 17 bases between. CDR3 length: 18 residues. CDR1 is MGHRA and CDR2 is YSYEKL in the germline V gene. CDR3 coding DNA: TGCGCCAGCAGCCAAGAATTTAGGGGGTCCTTAATGAACACTGAAGCTTTCTTT. Translated: CASSQEFRGSLMNTEAFF.

V gene TRBV30 combines with J gene TRBJ1-6; D gene ambiguous. This CDR3 region has 15 residues. Germline CDR1 is GTSNPN and CDR2 is SVGIG (reference sequence). V dropped 4 bases and J dropped 1 base, with 11 bases sitting between them. CDR3 sequence (DNA): TGTGCCTGGACCCCAACAGAGTCCTATAATTCACCCCTCCACTTT. It is translated as CAWTPTESYNSPLHF.

This clone has a single count. This rearrangement joins TRBV6-1 to TRBJ1-3; D unclear. Germline V gene lookup returns CDR1 MNHNS and CDR2 SASEGT. Trimming left V 0 bases short and J 0 bases short, with 12 bases between. The CDR3 spans 17 residues. CDR3 nucleotide sequence: TGTGCCAGCAGTGAAGCGGGCTTGGGGAGCTCTGGAAACACCATATATTTT. This sequence encodes CASSEAGLGSSGNTIYF.

The chain has TRBV5-8 and TRBJ2-4, with 7 bases identical to TRBD1. J was trimmed by 0 bases and V by 5 bases; bases with no gene match: 11. The germline CDR1 and CDR2 sequences are SGHTS and YDEGEE. This CDR3 is 17 amino acids long. This CDR3 reads CASRIGTASLAKNIQYF. The CDR3 region has the DNA TGTGCCAGCAGAATAGGGACAGCCTCTTTAGCCAAAAACATTCAGTACTTC.

The V call is TRBV2, the J call TRBJ2-7; TRBD1 might be the D (6 bases). V lost 4 bases, J lost 3 bases, and 13 bases lay in between. CDR1 and CDR2 (germline): SNHLY, FYNNEI. The CDR3 runs to 14 residues. CDR3 amino acids: CASSAGTTIYEQYF. In DNA form, the CDR3 reads TGTGCCAGCAGTGCCGGGACAACAATCTACGAGCAGTACTTC.

The CDR3 loop reads CASSPIQGLDTEAFF. In DNA, the CDR3 is TGTGCCAGCTCACCAATTCAGGGTTTGGACACTGAAGCTTTCTTT. The chain uses TRBV18 and TRBJ1-1; maybe TRBD1 (5 bases). Trimming took off 2 bases at V and 3 bases at J, with 13 bases between the two ends. The CDR3 consists of 15 residues. From germline, CDR1 is KGHSH and CDR2 LQKENI.

J is TRBJ2-7 and V is TRBV7-6; 8 bases are shared with TRBD2. CDR3 size: 17 residues. CDR1 and CDR2 from the germline V gene are SGHVS and FNYEAQ. J lost 0 bases, V lost 2 bases, and 9 bases had no gene match. As DNA, the CDR3 is TGTGCCAGCAGCTTAAGTTCTAGCGGGCGTCACTCCTACGAGCAGTACTTC. Encoded protein: CASSLSSSGRHSYEQYF.

This chain connects TRBV10-2 to TRBJ2-7; D is possibly TRBD2 (6 bases). Trimming stripped 6 bases from V and 8 bases from J, with 17 bases between. This CDR3 is 13 amino acids long. Germline lookup yields CDR1 WSHSY and CDR2 SAAADI. The CDR3 loop is CASSPGLEGKQYF. CDR3 bases: TGCGCCAGCAGCCCCGGGTTGGAGGGGAAGCAGTACTTC.

The CDR3 DNA reads as TGTGCCACCAGAGCAGGGGAGAACACTGAAGCTTTCTTT. Amino acids: CATRAGENTEAFF. The J gene is TRBJ1-1, the V gene TRBV15; TRBD1 might be the D (6 bases). The CDR3 runs to 13 residues. The germline CDR1 and CDR2 sequences are LNHNV and YYDKDF (reference sequence). Trimming took 6 bases from V and 1 from J, leaving 9 bases between them.

This chain links TRBV19 with TRBJ1-5, with TRBD1 identical over 8 bases. Germline V lookup: CDR1 LNHDA, CDR2 SQIVND (reference sequence). This CDR3 region has 13 residues. V shed 9 bases, J shed 2 bases, and the junction held 3 bases outside the gene matches. CDR3 DNA: TGTGCCAGCACGACAGGGGGCAATCAGCCCCAGCATTTT. Residues: CASTTGGNQPQHF.

The rearrangement links TRBV2 to TRBJ2-3, with D possibly TRBD1 on 6 matching bases. V lost 5 bases, J lost 5 bases, and 14 bases lay in between. The CDR3 has 14 amino acids. The germline CDR1 and CDR2 sequences are SNHLY and FYNNEI. CDR3 protein: CASSYSETGDTQYF. In DNA, the CDR3 is TGTGCCAGCAGTTATAGCGAGACAGGAGATACGCAGTATTTT.

V usage is TRBV7-6 and J usage is TRBJ1-2; 10 bases agree with TRBD1. The V segment lost 0 bases and the J segment 2 bases; nucleotides outside the gene matches: 0. Germline lookup yields CDR1 SGHVS and CDR2 FNYEAQ. The CDR3 totals 15 residues. CDR3 in DNA: TGTGCCAGCAGCTTAGCGGGACAGGGGAACTATGGCTACACCTTC. The encoded protein is CASSLAGQGNYGYTF.

The rearrangement links TRBV29-1 to TRBJ1-1, with TRBD1 identical over 10 bases. The CDR3 sequence is 20 residues long. The germline V gene has CDR1 SQVTM and CDR2 ANQGSEA. With 6 bases clipped from V and 3 bases from J, the junction kept 25 bases outside the gene matches. CDR3 in DNA: TGCAGCGTACTCCTTACCCCCGACAGGGGGCGACCCATGAGGGACACTGAAGCTTTCTTT. Its translation is CSVLLTPDRGRPMRDTEAFF. The variable domain in full, completed from reference TRBV29-1 and TRBJ1-1, reads SAVISQKPSRDICQRGTSLTIQCQVDSQVTMMFWYRQQPGQSLTLIATANQGSEATYESGFVIDKFPISRPNLTFSTLTVSNMSPEDSSIYLCSVLLTPDRGRPMRDTEAFFGQGTRLTVV.

There are a few counts of this clone. The chain uses TRBV28 and TRBJ1-1, with D perhaps matching TRBD1 (5 bases). The V and J ends lost 7 bases and 5 bases respectively, with 14 bases between them. This CDR3 is built from 13 residues. Per germline, CDR1 MDHEN and CDR2 SYDVKM. The CDR3 region is CASKTGWQTEAFF. The CDR3 region has the DNA TGTGCCAGCAAAACAGGTTGGCAAACTGAAGCTTTCTTT.

A single count supports this clone. The chain links TRBV5-6 to TRBJ2-1; D is uncertain. Germline assignment: CDR1 SGHDT and CDR2 YYEEEE. This CDR3 is built from 16 residues. The V gene lost 1 base and the J gene lost 0 bases, with 11 bases spanning the gap. This chain's CDR3 is CASSLRISSSYNEQFF. In nucleotides, the CDR3 is TGTGCCAGCAGCTTGCGTATATCCAGCTCCTACAATGAGCAGTTCTTC. The variable domain in full, completed from reference TRBV5-6 and TRBJ2-1, reads DAGVTQSPTHLIKTRGQQVTLRCSPKSGHDTVSWYQQALGQGPQFIFQYYEEEERQRGNFPDRFSGHQFPNYSSELNVNALLLGDSALYLCASSLRISSSYNEQFFGPGTRLTVL.

The chain carries TRBV5-6 and TRBJ2-7; 8 nucleotides match TRBD2. Germline V CDR1 and CDR2: SGHDT, YYEEEE. The CDR3 contains 15 residues. With V trimmed by 4 bases and J by 6 bases, 12 bases remained unmatched. CDR3 protein: CASSPGGQGGLEQYF. The CDR3 nucleotides read TGTGCCAGCAGCCCGGGAGGGCAGGGCGGGCTCGAGCAGTACTTC.

The CDR3 bases are TGTGCCAGCAGTTTAGCGCGGTCGAACACCGGGGAGCTGTTTTTT. This encodes CASSLARSNTGELFF. The J gene is TRBJ2-2, the V gene TRBV27; D uncertain. V dropped 2 bases and J dropped 0 bases, with 7 bases sitting between them. The CDR3 is 15 residues long. Germline-derived CDR1 and CDR2 are MNHEY and SMNVEV (reference sequence).